The 13 T cell receptor beta chains below come from one sample, sequenced in a study of beta chain features in type 1 diabetes. Notes on the study in general: Across all four CD4+ subsets, people with type 1 diabetes showed modestly shorter TCRB CDR3s.

These receptors are not linked to any known antigen. The investigators reverse transcribed all of the isolated RNA, so they sequenced expressed TCRB transcripts. Repertoires were generated with immunoSEQ multiplex PCR, while TCRdb's copy carries only in-frame clones and drops some. The table shows fewer than 45,000 clones, with approximately 60% occurring only once. Sequencing input: Tregs from blood. These receptors all stem from a man between 25 and 39 years old with type 1 diabetes. Some clones in this sample may be carry-over from other donors' samples.

The chain combines TRBV4-1 with TRBJ2-3; D unresolved. In germline, CDR1 is MGHRA, CDR2 YSYEKL. V was shortened by 1 base and J by 5 bases, with 7 bases between the two germline ends. This CDR3 comprises 13 residues. This CDR3 is CASSQGAGDTQYF. DNA of the CDR3: TGCGCCAGCAGCCAAGGGGCAGGAGATACGCAGTATTTT.

This clone was picked up one time. This chain links TRBV21-1 with TRBJ1-4. TRBV21-1 is recorded as a pseudogene. This CDR3 spans 17 amino acids. Here the CDR3 DNA reads TGTGCCAGCAGCAAAGGTGCGGTTTACGCAACTAATGAAAAACTGTTTTTT. It is translated as CASSKGAVYATNEKLFF.

The chain combines TRBV5-4 with TRBJ2-5, with D maybe TRBD2 (5 bases). Germline-derived CDR1 and CDR2 are SGHNT and YYREEE (reference sequence). The CDR3 is 16 residues long. V lost 1 base, J lost 5 bases, and 18 bases lay in between. DNA of the CDR3: TGTGCCAGCAGCTTGTGGAGCGGATCCCGAGGGGAGACCCAGTACTTC. Encoded protein: CASSLWSGSRGETQYF.

This clone has just a few counts. The chain recombines TRBV11-2 with TRBJ2-5; TRBD1 aligns across 7 bases. V lost 8 bases, J lost 1 base, and 1 base stayed unmatched. This CDR3 is 12 amino acids long. Germline assignment: CDR1 SGHAT and CDR2 FQNNGV. The DNA of the CDR3 is TGTGCCAGCGCAGGGGGCCAAGAGACCCAGTACTTC. It translates to CASAGGQETQYF.

In DNA form, the CDR3 reads TGTGCCAGCAGCTTTGCAGGGGATTCACCCCTCCACTTT. Translated: CASSFAGDSPLHF. V gene TRBV7-9 combines with J gene TRBJ1-6; TRBD1 might be the D (6 bases). The V gene's germline CDR1 is SEHNR and CDR2 FQNEAQ (reference sequence). The CDR3 has 13 residues. V dropped 3 bases and J dropped 8 bases, with 8 bases sitting between them.

The chain carries TRBV5-8 and TRBJ1-3; no clear D gene. The germline V gene encodes CDR1 SGHTS and CDR2 YDEGEE. V lost 0 bases, J lost 1 base, and 11 bases lay in between. The CDR3 extends over 16 amino acids. The CDR3 DNA is TGTGCCAGCAGCTTGGGCCCGAGAACTTCTGGAAACACCATATATTTT. It encodes CASSLGPRTSGNTIYF.

The V and J genes are TRBV4-1 and TRBJ2-5; 9 bases agree with TRBD2. The germline V gene encodes CDR1 MGHRA and CDR2 YSYEKL. The CDR3 extends over 16 amino acids. The junction had 12 bases not matched to a gene; V was cut back by 1 base and J by 9 bases. CDR3 sequence: CASSQGTSAQEIPQYF. CDR3 DNA sequence: TGCGCCAGCAGCCAAGGGACTAGCGCACAAGAGATACCCCAGTACTTC.

This clone was counted a few times. The chain couples TRBV7-2 to TRBJ1-5; 8 nucleotides line up with TRBD1. V shed 1 base, J shed 4 bases, and the junction held 9 bases outside the gene matches. The CDR3 runs to 17 residues. CDR1 is SGHTA, CDR2 FQGNSA, per germline. DNA of the CDR3: TGTGCCAGCAGCTTAGTAGTCCGGGACAGGTTGAATCAGCCCCAGCATTTT. Its translation: CASSLVVRDRLNQPQHF.

The chain employs TRBV5-1 and TRBJ2-2; D might be TRBD2 (6 bases). Trimming removed 6 bases at V and 6 bases at J, with 12 bases between. This CDR3 spans 13 amino acids. Germline values: CDR1 SGHRS, CDR2 YFSETQ. The CDR3 protein is CASTRGEAGELFF. DNA of the CDR3: TGCGCCAGCACGCGGGGCGAGGCCGGGGAGCTGTTTTTT. The full variable domain, rest sourced from reference TRBV5-1 and TRBJ2-2, is KAGVTQTPRYLIKTRGQQVTLSCSPISGHRSVSWYQQTPGQGLQFLFEYFSETQRNKGNFPGRFSGRQFSNSRSEMNVSTLELGDSALYLCASTRGEAGELFFGEGSRLTVL.

CDR3 in amino acids: CASSFLGGGNTEAFF. The CDR3 coding sequence is TGCGCCAGCAGCTTCCTGGGAGGGGGGAACACTGAAGCTTTCTTT. The J gene is TRBJ1-1, the V gene TRBV5-1, with a possible D match to TRBD1 (6 bases). The CDR3 totals 15 residues. CDR1 and CDR2 from the germline V gene are SGHRS and YFSETQ. The ends were cut back, 2 bases at V and 1 base at J, with 12 bases in the middle.

Only one count was recorded for this clone. This specimen includes other DNA sequences encoding the same CDR3. The CDR3 sequence: CASSVAGGPYNEQFF. The DNA of the CDR3 is TGTGCCAGCAGCGTTGCGGGGGGGCCATACAATGAGCAGTTCTTC. The genes are TRBV9 and TRBJ2-1; 9 nucleotides line up with TRBD2. This CDR3 is built from 15 residues. V lost 2 bases and J lost 4; bases outside the gene matches: 4. The germline V gene encodes CDR1 SGDLS and CDR2 YYNGEE.

The J gene is TRBJ2-2, the V gene TRBV7-9; tentative D call: TRBD1 (7 bases). Trimming cost V 1 base and J 3 bases, with 21 bases left between them. Per the germline V gene, CDR1 is SEHNR and CDR2 is FQNEAQ (reference sequence). CDR3 length: 19 amino acids. The CDR3 nucleotides are TGTGCCAGCAGCTTAGGACTGGCCCCTGTCAGGGGGGACACCGGGGAGCTGTTTTTT. Its translation is CASSLGLAPVRGDTGELFF.

The chain links TRBV19 to TRBJ2-1; tentative D call: TRBD2 (6 bases). In germline, CDR1 is LNHDA, CDR2 SQIVND (reference sequence). Trimming removed 4 bases at V and 16 bases at J, with 17 bases between. This CDR3 is built from 12 residues. CDR3 DNA sequence: TGTGCCAGTAGTAGCCGAGCGGGCCCGTGCTTCTTC. It codes for CASSSRAGPCFF.